One and the same sample provided the 20 T cell receptor beta chains below, sequenced in a study of CD8 T cells in ankylosing spondylitis. Regarding the study as a whole: A TCR beta motif of several highly homologous variants seemed to mark ankylosing spondylitis blood.

TCRdb passed the 5' RACE reads through MiXCR, listing each CDR3 protein once. The sample holds 330,000 or so distinct CDR3 sequences; 6.5% to 10% are singletons and the top ten take about 14%. No cognate antigen is known for these TCRs. Sequencing was performed on blood, either unsorted or a sorted T cell fraction (not recorded which). These receptors originate from a male donor with ankylosing spondylitis.

This clonotype was found a few times. This rearrangement joins TRBV7-8 to TRBJ2-7; weak D call: TRBD1 (5 bases). CDR1 and CDR2 from the germline V gene are SGHVS and FQNEAQ. V lost 5 bases, J lost 0 bases, and 20 bases lay in between. The length of the CDR3 is 17 residues. The CDR3: CASSPPGAGWNSYEQYF. The CDR3 nucleotides are TGTGCCAGCAGCCCCCCTGGGGCAGGGTGGAACTCCTACGAGCAGTACTTC.

This clonotype was counted between two and nine times. The J gene is TRBJ2-7, the V gene TRBV6-1, with 8 bases that match TRBD1. This CDR3 spans 15 amino acids. J lost 5 bases, V lost 3 bases, and 9 bases had no gene match. Germline lookup yields CDR1 MNHNS and CDR2 SASEGT. The CDR3 is CASSEPRTGLNEQYF. The CDR3 DNA is TGTGCCAGCAGTGAGCCCCGGACAGGGCTCAACGAGCAGTACTTC.

This clonotype appeared a few times. The V and J genes are TRBV28 and TRBJ2-1; 8 positions match TRBD2. There are 18 residues in the CDR3. After removal of 7 bases from V and 0 bases from J, the junction contained 14 bases not matched to a gene. Germline loops: CDR1 MDHEN, CDR2 SYDVKM. CDR3 sequence: CASTPGGHEASSYNEQFF. The CDR3 DNA reads as TGTGCCAGCACTCCGGGGGGGCACGAGGCGAGCTCCTACAATGAGCAGTTCTTC.

The chain employs TRBV4-1 and TRBJ2-1; 7 bases agree with TRBD2. CDR3 length: 15 residues. Germline V lookup: CDR1 MGHRA, CDR2 YSYEKL. V gave up 1 base and J gave up 6 bases; unmatched junction bases: 6. As DNA, the CDR3 is TGCGCCAGCAGCCAAGGTCTAGCGGCCTCCAATGAGCAGTTCTTC. It translates to CASSQGLAASNEQFF.

The chain carries TRBV6-2 or TRBV6-3 and TRBJ2-1; a weak D match, TRBD2 (5 bases). The CDR3 is 15 residues long. V was pared by 4 bases and J by 2 bases, with 12 bases between. Germline CDR1 reads MNHEY; CDR2 reads SVGEGT. The DNA for the CDR3 is TGTGCCAGCAGTTCCGGGGTACGGACCTACAATGAGCAGTTCTTC. Its protein is CASSSGVRTYNEQFF.

The rearrangement uses TRBV4-2 and TRBJ2-1; D might be TRBD2 (5 bases). Germline V gene data show CDR1 as LGHNA and CDR2 as YNFKEQ. The CDR3 loop spans 15 amino acids. Trimming stripped 6 bases from V and 7 bases from J, with 19 bases between. CDR3 bases: TGTGCCAGCAGTCAACCGGTCCCACGCGGGAATGAGCAGTTCTTC. Protein product: CASSQPVPRGNEQFF.

The chain carries TRBV6-5 and TRBJ2-6; perhaps TRBD1 as D (6 bases). Trimming left V 2 bases short and J 0 bases short, with 11 bases between. This CDR3 has 17 residues. Germline assignment: CDR1 MNHEY and CDR2 SVGAGI. The CDR3 nucleotides are TGTGCCAGCAGTTACGTAGGACAGTCCTCTGGGGCCAACGTCCTGACTTTC. It yields the protein CASSYVGQSSGANVLTF.

Details on this clonotype: A read error is possible here, since a much larger clone lies one base away. V is TRBV10-3 and J is TRBJ2-2; TRBD2 might be the D (6 bases). CDR1 and CDR2 (germline): ENHRY, SYGVKD. The CDR3 has 11 amino acids. CDR3 bases: TGTGCCATCACTACGGCCGGGGGGCTGTTTTTT. The encoded protein is CAITTAGGLFF.

This clonotype appeared many times. This chain connects TRBV14 to TRBJ2-1, with D perhaps given as TRBD1 or TRBD2 (5 bases each). The CDR3 loop spans 13 amino acids. V was cut by 1 base and J by 7 bases, with 8 bases left in between. The V gene's germline CDR1 is SGHDN and CDR2 FVKESK. CDR3 loop: CASSQGWGNEQFF. CDR3 bases: TGTGCCAGCAGCCAAGGTTGGGGGAATGAGCAGTTCTTC.

The V gene is TRBV10-3, the J gene TRBJ2-7, with D unresolved. The CDR3 is 14 amino acids. The germline CDR1 and CDR2 sequences are ENHRY and SYGVKD. The V and J ends lost 6 bases and 0 bases respectively, with 12 bases between them. CDR3 DNA: TGTGCCATCAGATATGGCGCGTCCTCCTACGAGCAGTACTTC. Its protein product is CAIRYGASSYEQYF.

The chain combines TRBV5-1 with TRBJ2-6; 7 nucleotides agree with TRBD1. J lost 0 bases, V lost 0 bases, and 12 bases had no gene match. Germline CDR1 and CDR2: SGHRS and YFSETQ. The CDR3 has 20 amino acids. The CDR3 nucleotides read TGCGCCAGCAGCTTGGAATGGCCAGGGGGAGATTCCTCTGGGGCCAACGTCCTGACTTTC. Translated, it gives CASSLEWPGGDSSGANVLTF.

This clonotype has ten or more counts. This chain connects TRBV7-9 to TRBJ1-1; D is unresolved. Germline CDR1 and CDR2: SEHNR and FQNEAQ (reference sequence). V gave up 3 bases and J gave up 1 base, with 9 bases separating them. The CDR3 is 14 amino acids. CDR3 sequence reads: CASSFTVANTEAFF. The CDR3 coding sequence is TGTGCCAGCAGCTTCACAGTGGCGAACACTGAAGCTTTCTTT.

This clonotype was detected ten times or more. V is TRBV4-1 and J is TRBJ2-1; 8 bases match TRBD2. This CDR3 has 18 amino acids. J gave up 4 bases and V 1 base, and 12 bases lay outside the gene matches. CDR1 and CDR2 (germline): MGHRA, YSYEKL. CDR3 coding DNA: TGCGCCAGCAGCCAAGGTATCGCAGGGAGCGGGAGTTACAATGAGCAGTTCTTC. This sequence encodes CASSQGIAGSGSYNEQFF.

This clonotype occurred a few times. The rearrangement uses TRBV5-1 and TRBJ2-7; 8 nucleotides agree with TRBD2. The germline CDR1 and CDR2 sequences are SGHRS and YFSETQ. V lost 2 bases to trimming and J lost 2 bases; unmatched junction nucleotides: 3. This CDR3 is 14 amino acids long. CDR3 loop: CASSFDGRAYEQYF. The CDR3 DNA reads TGCGCCAGCAGCTTTGACGGGAGGGCCTACGAGCAGTACTTC.

This clonotype turned up a few times. The chain recombines TRBV20-1 with TRBJ2-2; 7 bases match TRBD1. The CDR3 has 17 amino acids. Germline assignment: CDR1 DFQATT and CDR2 SNEGSKA (reference sequence). V lost 2 bases to trimming and J lost 1 base; unmatched junction nucleotides: 10. The CDR3 DNA reads TGCAGTGCTAGATCGGCTCAGGGGGACCTGAACACCGGGGAGCTGTTTTTT. It encodes CSARSAQGDLNTGELFF.

This clonotype was recorded a few times. The V and J genes are TRBV5-5 and TRBJ2-1; tentatively, D is TRBD1 (5 bases). This CDR3 is 14 amino acids long. Trimming took off 4 bases at V and 6 bases at J, with 14 bases between the two ends. Germline V gene sequence: CDR1 SGHKS, CDR2 YYEKEE (reference sequence). CDR3 amino acids: CASSREQAANEQFF. CDR3 bases: TGTGCCAGCAGCAGGGAACAGGCCGCCAATGAGCAGTTCTTC.

This clonotype was observed at least ten times. The chain uses TRBV18 and TRBJ2-5; D is perhaps TRBD1 or TRBD2 (6 bases each). CDR3 length: 13 residues. Looked up from germline, CDR1 is KGHSH and CDR2 is LQKENI. V lost 2 bases and J lost 4, with 8 bases in between. The CDR3 DNA follows: TGTGCCAGCTCACCAGGGGGGCTAGAGACCCAGTACTTC. It encodes CASSPGGLETQYF.

The chain is built from TRBV24-1 and TRBJ2-3; TRBD1 matches 11 bases. CDR3 length: 18 amino acids. The germline V gene has CDR1 KGHDR and CDR2 SFDVKD. V shed 8 bases and J 1 base; nucleotides not matched to a gene: 13. CDR3 bases: TGTGCCACCAAAGGAGGGACAGGGGGTCAATCTGGCACAGATACGCAGTATTTT. Its protein product is CATKGGTGGQSGTDTQYF.

This clonotype was seen at least ten times. This chain links TRBV5-6 with TRBJ2-3; 7 nucleotides line up with TRBD2. This CDR3 has 15 amino acids. Germline CDR1 SGHDT, CDR2 YYEEEE. J was trimmed by 4 bases and V by 1 base; bases with no gene match: 6. The CDR3: CASSLRGSGADTQYF. For the CDR3, the DNA is TGTGCCAGCAGCTTGCGCGGGAGTGGTGCAGATACGCAGTATTTT.

This clonotype appeared a few times. V and J are TRBV12-3 or TRBV12-4 and TRBJ1-1; tentatively, D is TRBD1 (5 bases). CDR3 length: 15 residues. V dropped 5 bases and J dropped 2 bases, with 15 bases sitting between them. CDR3 bases: TGTGCCAGCAGTCCCTGGGGAGGGGCCAACACTGAAGCTTTCTTT. This gives the protein CASSPWGGANTEAFF.